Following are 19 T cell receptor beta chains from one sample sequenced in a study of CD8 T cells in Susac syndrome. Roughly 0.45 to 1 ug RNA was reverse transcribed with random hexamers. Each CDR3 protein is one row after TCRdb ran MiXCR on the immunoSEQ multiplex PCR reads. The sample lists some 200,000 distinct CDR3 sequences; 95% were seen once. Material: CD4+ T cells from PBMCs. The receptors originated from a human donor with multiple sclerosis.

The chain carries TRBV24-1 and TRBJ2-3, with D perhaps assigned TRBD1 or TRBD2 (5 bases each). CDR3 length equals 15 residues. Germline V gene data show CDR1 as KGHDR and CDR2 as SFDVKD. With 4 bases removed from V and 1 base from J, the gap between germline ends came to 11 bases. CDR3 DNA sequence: TGTGCCACCAGTGACCCGGGGCAGGGCACAGATACGCAGTATTTT. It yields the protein CATSDPGQGTDTQYF.

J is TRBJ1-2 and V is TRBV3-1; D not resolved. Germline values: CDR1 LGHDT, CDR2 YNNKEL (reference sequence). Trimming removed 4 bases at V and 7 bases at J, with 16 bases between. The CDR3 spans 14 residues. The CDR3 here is CASSPLGVPSGYTF. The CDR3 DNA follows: TGTGCCAGCAGCCCTCTCGGCGTCCCCAGTGGCTACACCTTC.

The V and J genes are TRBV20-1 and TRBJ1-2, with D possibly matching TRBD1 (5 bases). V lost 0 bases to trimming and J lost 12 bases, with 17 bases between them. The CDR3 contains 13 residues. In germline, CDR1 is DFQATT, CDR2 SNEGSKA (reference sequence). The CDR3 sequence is CSARDYGQRGHTF. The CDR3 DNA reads TGCAGTGCTAGAGATTACGGGCAGAGGGGTCACACCTTC.

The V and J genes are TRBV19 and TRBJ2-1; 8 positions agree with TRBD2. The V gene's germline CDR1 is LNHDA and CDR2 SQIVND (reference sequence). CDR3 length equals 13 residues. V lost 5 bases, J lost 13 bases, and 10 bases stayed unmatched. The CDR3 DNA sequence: TGTGCCAGTAGTTTTTTAGCGGGACACCCCCAGTTCTTC. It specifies CASSFLAGHPQFF.

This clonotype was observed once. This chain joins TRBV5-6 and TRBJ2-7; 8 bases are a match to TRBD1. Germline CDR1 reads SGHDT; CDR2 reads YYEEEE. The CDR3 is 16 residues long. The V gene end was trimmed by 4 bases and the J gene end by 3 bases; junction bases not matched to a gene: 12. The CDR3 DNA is TGTGCCAGCAGCCCCTACCCGGGACAGGCCAACTACGAGCAGTACTTC. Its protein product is CASSPYPGQANYEQYF. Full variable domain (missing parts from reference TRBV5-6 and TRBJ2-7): DAGVTQSPTHLIKTRGQQVTLRCSPKSGHDTVSWYQQALGQGPQFIFQYYEEEERQRGNFPDRFSGHQFPNYSSELNVNALLLGDSALYLCASSPYPGQANYEQYFGPGTRLTVT.

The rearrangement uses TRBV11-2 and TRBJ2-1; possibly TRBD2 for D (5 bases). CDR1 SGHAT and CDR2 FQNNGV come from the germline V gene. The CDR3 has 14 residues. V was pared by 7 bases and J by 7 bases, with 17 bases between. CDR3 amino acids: CASTYTSGLNEQFF. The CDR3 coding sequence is TGTGCCAGCACCTATACCTCGGGATTAAATGAGCAGTTCTTC.

The CDR3 DNA reads as TGTGCCAGCAGTTTCGGGGGACAGGGCTACGAGCAGTACTTC. It encodes CASSFGGQGYEQYF. J is TRBJ2-7 and V is TRBV12-3 or TRBV12-4; TRBD1 aligns across 9 bases. Trimming took 3 bases from V and 3 from J; bases not matched to a gene: 3. The CDR3 is 14 residues long.

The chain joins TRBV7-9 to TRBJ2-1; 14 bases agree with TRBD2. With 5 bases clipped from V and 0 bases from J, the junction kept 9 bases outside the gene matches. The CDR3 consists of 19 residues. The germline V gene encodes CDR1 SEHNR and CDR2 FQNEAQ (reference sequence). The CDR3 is CASSTGLAGDPPSYNEQFF. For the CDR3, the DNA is TGTGCCAGCAGCACGGGACTAGCGGGAGATCCTCCCTCCTACAATGAGCAGTTCTTC.

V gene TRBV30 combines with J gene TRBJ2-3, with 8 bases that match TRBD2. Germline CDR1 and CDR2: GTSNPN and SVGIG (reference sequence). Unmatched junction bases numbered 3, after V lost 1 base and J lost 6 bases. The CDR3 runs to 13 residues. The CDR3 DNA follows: TGTGCCTGGAGTGCTAGCGGGTCGGATACGCAGTATTTT. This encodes CAWSASGSDTQYF.

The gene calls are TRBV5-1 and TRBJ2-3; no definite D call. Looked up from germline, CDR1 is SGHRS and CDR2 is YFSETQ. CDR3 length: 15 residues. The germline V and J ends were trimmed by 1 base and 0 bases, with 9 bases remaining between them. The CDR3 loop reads CASSLTAVSTDTQYF. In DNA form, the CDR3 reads TGCGCCAGCAGCTTGACTGCGGTTAGCACAGATACGCAGTATTTT.

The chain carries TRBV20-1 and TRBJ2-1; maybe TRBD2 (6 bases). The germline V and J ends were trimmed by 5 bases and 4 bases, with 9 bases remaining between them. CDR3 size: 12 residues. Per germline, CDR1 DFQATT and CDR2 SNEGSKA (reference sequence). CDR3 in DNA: TGCAGTGCTGTTAGCGGTTACAATGAGCAGTTCTTC. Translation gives CSAVSGYNEQFF.

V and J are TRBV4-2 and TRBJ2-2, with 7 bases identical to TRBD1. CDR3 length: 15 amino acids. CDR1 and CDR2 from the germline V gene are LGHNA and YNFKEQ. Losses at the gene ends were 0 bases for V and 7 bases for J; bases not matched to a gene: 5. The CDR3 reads CASSQETTGLGELFF. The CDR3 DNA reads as TGTGCCAGCAGCCAAGAGACGACAGGGCTCGGGGAGCTGTTTTTT.

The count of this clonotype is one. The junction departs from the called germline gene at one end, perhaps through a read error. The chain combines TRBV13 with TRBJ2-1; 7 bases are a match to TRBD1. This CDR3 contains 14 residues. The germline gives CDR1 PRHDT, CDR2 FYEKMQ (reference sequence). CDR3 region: CASSRGGSDNEQFF. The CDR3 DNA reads TGTGCCAGCAGCCGAGGGGGCTCCGACAATGAGCAGTTCTTC.

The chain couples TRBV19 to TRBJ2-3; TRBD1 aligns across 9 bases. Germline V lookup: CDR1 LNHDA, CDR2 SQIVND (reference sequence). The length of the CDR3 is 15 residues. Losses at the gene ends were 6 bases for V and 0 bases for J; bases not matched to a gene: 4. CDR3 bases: TGTGCCAGTAGGCGGGACAGGGCAAGCACAGATACGCAGTATTTT. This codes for CASRRDRASTDTQYF.

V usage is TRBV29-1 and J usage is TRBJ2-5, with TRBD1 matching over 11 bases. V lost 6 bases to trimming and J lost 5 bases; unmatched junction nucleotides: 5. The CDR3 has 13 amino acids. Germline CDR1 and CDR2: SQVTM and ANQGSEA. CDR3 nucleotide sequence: TGCAGCGTGAAGGACAGGGGGCTGGAGACCCAGTACTTC. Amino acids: CSVKDRGLETQYF. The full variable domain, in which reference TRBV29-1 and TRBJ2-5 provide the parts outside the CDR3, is SAVISQKPSRDICQRGTSLTIQCQVDSQVTMMFWYRQQPGQSLTLIATANQGSEATYESGFVIDKFPISRPNLTFSTLTVSNMSPEDSSIYLCSVKDRGLETQYFGPGTRLLVL.

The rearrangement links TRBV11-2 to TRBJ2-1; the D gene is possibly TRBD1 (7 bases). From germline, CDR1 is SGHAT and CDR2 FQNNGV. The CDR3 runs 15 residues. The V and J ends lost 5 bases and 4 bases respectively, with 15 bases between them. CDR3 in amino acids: CASSRGTVPYNEQFF. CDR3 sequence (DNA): TGTGCCAGCAGCCGCGGGACAGTACCATACAATGAGCAGTTCTTC.

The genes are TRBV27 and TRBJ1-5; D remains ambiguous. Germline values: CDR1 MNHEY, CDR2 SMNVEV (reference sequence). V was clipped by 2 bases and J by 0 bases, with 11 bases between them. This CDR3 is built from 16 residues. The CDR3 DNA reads TGTGCCAGCAGTTTAGTGACACCTTATAGCAATCAGCCCCAGCATTTT. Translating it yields CASSLVTPYSNQPQHF.

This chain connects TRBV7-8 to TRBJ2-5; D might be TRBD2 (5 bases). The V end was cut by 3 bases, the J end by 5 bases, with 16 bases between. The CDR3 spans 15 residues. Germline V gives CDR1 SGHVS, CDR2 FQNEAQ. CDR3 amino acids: CASSFKRLGAETQYF. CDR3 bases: TGTGCCAGCAGCTTTAAAAGACTGGGAGCGGAGACCCAGTACTTC. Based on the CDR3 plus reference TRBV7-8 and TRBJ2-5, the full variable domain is GAGVSQSPRYKVAKRGQDVALRCDPISGHVSLFWYQQALGQGPEFLTYFQNEAQLDKSGLPSDRFFAERPEGSVSTLKIQRTQQEDSAVYLCASSFKRLGAETQYFGPGTRLLVL.

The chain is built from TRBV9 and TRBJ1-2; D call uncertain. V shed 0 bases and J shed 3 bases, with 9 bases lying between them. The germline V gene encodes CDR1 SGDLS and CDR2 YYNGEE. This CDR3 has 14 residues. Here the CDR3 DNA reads TGTGCCAGCAGCGTAGGAGGGCCCGACTATGGCTACACCTTC. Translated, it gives CASSVGGPDYGYTF.